The T cell receptor beta chain under discussion was sequenced for a study of OX40 agonist ivuxolimab in advanced cancers. Overall study context: Cohort: 80% to 85% men, mean age approximately 66, aged roughly 23 to 90. The study's findings and limits: In the 0.1-3.0 mg/kg groups, partial responders showed among the lowest expansion. Compared with CD4+, CD8+ T cells on average had more expanded clones. Circulating CD4+ and CD8+ T cells showed clonal expansion by week 6 at 0.1 to 3.0 mg/kg.

Method: immunoSEQ multiplex PCR; TCRdb's copy keeps in-frame clones and lacks some. The sample comprises 77,000 or so clones, about 80% of which are singletons, and roughly 0.48% rests with the top ten. CDR1 and CDR2 from the germline V gene are MNHEY and SMNVEV (reference sequence). This CDR3 spans 15 amino acids. V gave up 2 bases and J gave up 6 bases, with 14 bases separating them. As to this clone: Its antigen is not identified.

The source of this sequence is an adult with an advanced solid tumor such as melanoma, head and neck, liver or kidney cancer. The sequences come from CD4+ or CD8+ T cells sorted from blood, collected in a trial of the OX40 agonist ivuxolimab. This chain uses TRBV27 with TRBJ1-5; D might be TRBD1 (5 bases). CDR3 region: CASSLVSGLGQPQHF. The CDR3 nucleotides are TGTGCCAGCAGTTTAGTTTCAGGGCTGGGTCAGCCCCAGCATTTT.